The sequence of this T cell receptor (beta chain) was determined in a study of blood T cell repertoires in COVID-19. For the study at large: Sites in the United States, Italy and Spain provided acute and convalescent COVID-19 samples. In each case, the material was cDNA or gDNA derived from T cells, B-cell-depleted T cells, or PBMCs.

Original processing methods: Using reference gene primer amplification, nucleated cell counts were estimated. Only in-frame clones appear in the TCRdb table, and some are missing; sequencing was by immunoSEQ multiplex PCR. D and trimming come from the DNA, and the V and J calls and clone size come from that table. The sample carries some 73,000 clones, 75% to 85% recorded once. Seattle's enrolled individuals joined amid active infection and were then monitored longitudinally. The CDR3 has 13 amino acids. With 4 bases clipped from V and 6 bases from J, the junction kept 1 base outside the gene matches. Per germline, CDR1 SGHTA and CDR2 FQGTGA.

The chain is built from TRBV7-3 and TRBJ2-2, with 8 positions matching TRBD2. This clonotype was sampled from a man aged 50-60 years with COVID-19, enrolled during active disease. Input material: peripheral blood. The CDR3 here is CASSSLAAGELFF. The CDR3 DNA reads TGTGCCAGCAGCTCACTAGCGGCCGGGGAGCTGTTTTTT. The complete variable domain, with remaining parts taken from reference TRBV7-3 and TRBJ2-2, reads GAGVSQTPSNKVTEKGKYVELRCDPISGHTALYWYRQSLGQGPEFLIYFQGTGAADDSGLPNDRFFAVRPEGSVSTLKIQRTERGDSAVYLCASSSLAAGELFFGEGSRLTVL.